This T cell receptor beta chain appears in the sequencing data of a study of PD-1 blockade in classical Hodgkin lymphoma. General study points: Reported findings placed baseline TCR diversity lower in newly diagnosed patients (compared with healthy donors). Lower baseline TCR diversity marked trial partial responders and progressors. The repertoire differences lack a defined cause, possibly disease activity or prior therapy. The authors excluded patients who started nivolumab under 1 year after ASCT.

Every patient experienced relapse after autologous stem cell transplantation, and brentuximab vedotin exposure varied. Germline CDR1 is SGHAT and CDR2 is FQNNGV. The CDR3 consists of 15 residues. The ends were cut back, 6 bases at V and 3 bases at J, with 15 bases in the middle. Here immunoSEQ multiplex PCR was the method, and the copy in TCRdb shows in-frame clones only, minus some. The table includes 40,000 to 45,000 clones, just under 80% detected once. To note about this clone: Antigen specificity is unknown.

The sequencing used peripheral blood mononuclear cells (PBMCs), collected at baseline. This clonotype was obtained from a human donor with classical Hodgkin lymphoma. The rearrangement joins TRBV11-2 to TRBJ2-1; a weak D match, TRBD1 (6 bases). As DNA, the CDR3 is TGTGCCAGCAGGAAAACAGGGAAAAACTACAATGAGCAGTTCTTC. Translation gives CASRKTGKNYNEQFF.